The TCR beta chain under discussion was sequenced for a study of T cells after yellow fever vaccination. This CDR3 comprises 17 residues. With V trimmed by 1 base and J by 4 bases, 5 bases remained unmatched. The germline V gene encodes CDR1 LGHDT and CDR2 YNNKEL (reference sequence). In its sample, this clonotype was seen a few times. The study made its TCR cDNA through 5'RACE template switching. That step introduced a universal primer site along with UMIs. TCRdb independently ran MiXCR on the 5' RACE reads; one entry per CDR3 protein. The sample includes hundreds of thousands of distinct CDR3 sequences, about 12% seen only once; the top ten take about 3%.

V usage is TRBV3-1 and J usage is TRBJ2-2; 11 nucleotides align to TRBD2. Sequences were derived from CD4+ T cells sorted from PBMCs, sampled 15 days after the yellow fever booster vaccination. The clonotype was recovered from a man aged 18 to 29 who received the YFV17D yellow fever vaccine. CDR3 region: CASSQGLAGQTTGELFF. CDR3 bases: TGTGCCAGCAGCCAAGGACTAGCGGGACAAACCACCGGGGAGCTGTTTTTT.